Listed below are T cell receptor beta chains from one sample, sequenced in a study of shared clonotypes between healthy human individuals. The repertoire was sequenced with immunoSEQ multiplex PCR; TCRdb's copy has only in-frame clones and lacks some. Of some 1.5 million clones in the sample, 98% were seen once. The sample was naive CD4+ T cells sorted from blood. The receptor set was obtained from a man aged 30 to 39 in good health. Both conserved end residues are part of each CDR3. D genes are given only for firm matches. Expanded clones get a size class; other rows say once, few or many, or leave the size out.

TRBD1 | TRBJ2-7 | 15 | TRBV27 | once | CASSRGQESSYEQYF | TGTGCCAGCAGCCGAGGACAGGAGAGCTCCTACGAGCAGTACTTC
NA | TRBJ2-7 | 15 | TRBV7-7 | once | CASSLGARGPYEQYF | TGTGCCAGCAGCTTAGGGGCTCGTGGGCCCTACGAGCAGTACTTC
NA | TRBJ1-3 | 14 | TRBV7-2 | once | CASSLAAGGNTIYF | TGTGCCAGCAGCTTAGCGGCGGGAGGAAACACCATATATTTT
NA | TRBJ2-7 | 16 | TRBV5-1 | NA | CASSPVGGLFSYEQYF | TGCGCCAGCAGCCCTGTGGGGGGGCTCTTCAGCTACGAGCAGTACTTC
NA | TRBJ2-3 | 13 | TRBV7-2 | NA | CASSPLYTDTQYF | TGTGCCAGCAGCCCCCTTTACACAGATACGCAGTATTTT
NA | TRBJ2-7 | 16 | TRBV27 | NA | CASSFRGRGLYNEQYF | TGTGCCAGCAGTTTTCGGGGCAGGGGACTGTACAACGAGCAGTACTTC
NA | TRBJ2-7 | 15 | TRBV9 | NA | CASSPRGGRSYEQYF | TGTGCCAGCAGCCCCAGGGGGGGGAGGTCCTACGAGCAGTACTTC
NA | TRBJ1-2 | 16 | TRBV18 | NA | CASSPRQAPTNYGYTF | TGTGCCAGCTCACCCCGACAGGCCCCCACAAACTATGGCTACACCTTC
NA | TRBJ1-1 | 11 | TRBV20-1 | NA | CSAARLTEAFF | TGCAGTGCTGCCCGCCTCACTGAAGCTTTCTTT
NA | TRBJ1-5 | 12 | TRBV27 | NA | CASSFRGQPQHF | TGTGCCAGCAGTTTTCGAGGCCAGCCCCAGCATTTT
NA | TRBJ2-3 | 11 | TRBV6-1 | NA | CASTSADTQYF | TGTGCCAGCACTAGCGCAGATACGCAGTATTTT
NA | TRBJ2-7 | 12 | TRBV18 | NA | CASSPASGEQYF | TGTGCCAGCTCACCGGCGTCCGGCGAGCAGTACTTC
TRBD1 | TRBJ1-2 | 17 | TRBV5-1 | NA | CASSLGTGGAGNYGYTF | TGCGCCAGCAGCCTGGGGACAGGGGGCGCGGGGAACTATGGCTACACCTTC
NA | TRBJ2-5 | 15 | TRBV15 | once | CATSRTRRSPETQYF | TGTGCCACCAGCAGGACGCGACGGAGCCCAGAGACCCAGTACTTC
NA | TRBJ2-2 | 14 | TRBV10-2 | NA | CASKVSVPTGELFF | TGCGCCAGCAAGGTTTCAGTCCCCACCGGGGAGCTGTTTTTT